The sequence of this T cell receptor beta chain was determined in a study of shared clonotypes between healthy human individuals. This clone was observed a handful of times. Germline V CDR1 and CDR2: MDHEN, SYDVKM. CDR3 length equals 14 residues. J was trimmed by 2 bases and V by 2 bases; bases with no gene match: 3. Sequencing was performed with immunoSEQ multiplex PCR; in TCRdb, only in-frame clones are kept and a portion is missing. The sample records around 2.1 million clones, about 93% being singletons. Naive CD8 cells comprised CD45RO-negative, CCR7-positively selected cells, excluding terminally differentiated effector memory CD45RA+ cells.

This sequence joins TRBV28 and TRBJ2-7; 7 bases are shared with TRBD1. This TCR came from a man younger than 35 in good health. Some clones in this sample may be carry-over from other donors' samples. Sequencing was performed on naive CD8+ T cells from PBMCs. CDR3 coding DNA: TGTGCCAGCAGTTTAGTACAGGGGACCTACGAGCAGTACTTC. Translating it yields CASSLVQGTYEQYF.